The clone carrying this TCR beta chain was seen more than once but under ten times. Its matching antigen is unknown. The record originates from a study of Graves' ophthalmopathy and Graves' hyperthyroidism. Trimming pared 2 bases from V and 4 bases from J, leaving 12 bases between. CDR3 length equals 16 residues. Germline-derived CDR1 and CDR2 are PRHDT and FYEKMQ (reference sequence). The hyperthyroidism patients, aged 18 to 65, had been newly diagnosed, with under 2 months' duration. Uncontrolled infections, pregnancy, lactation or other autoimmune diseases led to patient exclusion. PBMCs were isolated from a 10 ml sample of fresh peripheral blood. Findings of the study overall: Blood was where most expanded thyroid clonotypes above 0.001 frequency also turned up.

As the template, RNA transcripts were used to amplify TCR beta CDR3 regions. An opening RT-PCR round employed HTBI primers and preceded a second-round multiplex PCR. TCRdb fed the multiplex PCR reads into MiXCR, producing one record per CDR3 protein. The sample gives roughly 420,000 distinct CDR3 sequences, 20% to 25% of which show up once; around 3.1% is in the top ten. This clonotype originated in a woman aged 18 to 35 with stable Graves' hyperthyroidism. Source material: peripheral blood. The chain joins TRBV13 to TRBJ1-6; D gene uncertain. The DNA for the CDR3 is TGTGCCAGCAGCTTACATCGGAAGTTTTATAATTCACCCCTCCACTTT. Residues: CASSLHRKFYNSPLHF.